Presented here are 14 T cell receptor beta chains from one specimen sequenced in a study of identical twins. One entry per CDR3 protein, called by TCRdb with MiXCR from the 5' RACE reads. The sample lists about 700,000 distinct CDR3 sequences; roughly 8% were seen once. In addition, the sample was reused for a study of yellow fever vaccine responses in identical twins.

The sequenced sample consisted of PBMCs. The receptors shown here come from a woman aged 18 to 35 in good health.

This clonotype was counted a few times. J is TRBJ2-7 and V is TRBV20-1; tentatively, D is TRBD1 (6 bases). The length of the CDR3 is 16 residues. The V and J ends lost 2 bases and 2 bases respectively, with 19 bases between them. CDR1 DFQATT and CDR2 SNEGSKA come from the germline V gene (reference sequence). This chain's CDR3 is CSARTDSRGFTYEQYF. CDR3 nucleotides: TGCAGTGCTAGAACCGACTCCAGGGGATTTACCTACGAGCAGTACTTC.

The chain combines TRBV27 with TRBJ2-5; no definite D call. V was cut by 3 bases and J by 5 bases, with 16 bases left in between. This CDR3 comprises 15 residues. Germline loops: CDR1 MNHEY, CDR2 SMNVEV (reference sequence). In DNA, the CDR3 is TGTGCCAGCAGTTTGAAATTGGGCTCTAGGGAGACCCAGTACTTC. Its protein product is CASSLKLGSRETQYF.

This rearrangement joins TRBV4-2 to TRBJ2-5, with D maybe TRBD2 (5 bases). Germline loops: CDR1 LGHNA, CDR2 YNFKEQ. V was shortened by 0 bases and J by 4 bases, with 15 bases between the two germline ends. The CDR3 totals 16 residues. The CDR3 protein is CASSQEGWRSPETQYF. The CDR3 coding sequence is TGTGCCAGCAGCCAAGAAGGATGGAGGTCCCCAGAGACCCAGTACTTC.

This clonotype occurred a few times. For the CDR3, the DNA is TGTGCCAGCAGCCCTTGGACAGGGGCCCTGAACACCGGGGAGCTGTTTTTT. This translates into CASSPWTGALNTGELFF. V is TRBV3-1 and J is TRBJ2-2; the match to TRBD1 covers 9 bases. Germline V gene data show CDR1 as LGHDT and CDR2 as YNNKEL (reference sequence). V trimming: 4 bases; J trimming: 1 base; junction bases outside the gene matches: 7. This CDR3 has 17 residues.

This clonotype appeared a few times. The CDR3 reads CASSLKREMGTGELFF. CDR3 sequence (DNA): TGTGCCAGTAGTCTAAAGCGGGAGATGGGGACCGGGGAGCTGTTTTTT. The chain couples TRBV19 to TRBJ2-2, with 8 bases that match TRBD2. V trimming: 5 bases; J trimming: 5 bases; junction bases outside the gene matches: 10. This CDR3 comprises 16 residues. Germline loops: CDR1 LNHDA, CDR2 SQIVND (reference sequence).

This clonotype has just a few counts. The V call is TRBV30, the J call TRBJ2-1, with D unclear. The CDR3 loop spans 13 amino acids. The ends were cut back, 0 bases at V and 3 bases at J, with 6 bases in the middle. Germline CDR1 and CDR2: GTSNPN and SVGIG (reference sequence). The DNA of the CDR3 is TGTGCCTGGAGTGTGTCGATCTACAATGAGCAGTTCTTC. This encodes CAWSVSIYNEQFF.

V is TRBV27 and J is TRBJ2-1; D might be TRBD2 (7 bases). Per the germline V gene, CDR1 is MNHEY and CDR2 is SMNVEV (reference sequence). V lost 1 base, J lost 9 bases, and 19 bases lay in between. This CDR3 is 16 amino acids long. The CDR3 sequence is CASSLLMRGGYFEQFF. CDR3 nucleotides: TGTGCCAGCAGTTTATTAATGAGGGGGGGGTACTTTGAGCAGTTCTTC.

This clonotype was seen ten or more times. This chain uses TRBV10-3 with TRBJ2-7, with D perhaps TRBD1 or TRBD2 (6 bases each). Germline loops: CDR1 ENHRY, CDR2 SYGVKD. This CDR3 is 15 amino acids long. V was shortened by 8 bases and J by 1 base, with 18 bases between the two germline ends. The CDR3 reads CAICPGAPLSYEQYF. The DNA of the CDR3 is TGTGCCATCTGTCCGGGGGCGCCTTTATCCTACGAGCAGTACTTC.

This clonotype was seen only once. This may come from a read error, since a much larger clone is one base off. The chain combines TRBV10-3 with TRBJ2-5, with D hard to call. The germline gives CDR1 ENHRY, CDR2 SYGVKD. The CDR3 runs 12 residues. The CDR3 region has the DNA TGTGTCATCAGTGAGTCGTGGGAGACCCAGTACTTC. Protein sequence: CVISESWETQYF.

In its sample, this clonotype was seen a few times. J is TRBJ1-6 and V is TRBV20-1; maybe TRBD1 (6 bases). This CDR3 contains 14 residues. Germline assignment: CDR1 DFQATT and CDR2 SNEGSKA (reference sequence). Trimming took 2 bases from V and 5 from J, leaving 10 bases between them. Written as DNA, the CDR3 is TGCAGTGCTAGATCGGGACACAATAATTCACCCCTCCACTTT. Translation gives CSARSGHNNSPLHF.

This chain connects TRBV6-2 or TRBV6-3 to TRBJ2-7; D possibly corresponds to TRBD1 (6 bases). V lost 6 bases, J lost 5 bases, and 8 bases lay in between. This CDR3 is built from 11 residues. Germline CDR1 MNHEY, CDR2 SVGEGT. CDR3 region: CASRRTDEQYF. DNA for the CDR3: TGTGCCAGCAGAAGGACAGACGAGCAGTACTTC.

Worth noting for this clonotype: An end of the junction does not agree with germline; a read error may underlie this. This rearrangement joins TRBV4-2 to TRBJ2-1; D uncertain. Germline V gene lookup returns CDR1 LGHNA and CDR2 YNFKEQ. This CDR3 has 13 residues. The CDR3 spells CTSSQLLYNEQFF. In DNA, the CDR3 is TGTACCAGCAGCCAACTACTCTACAATGAGCAGTTCTTC.

This clonotype was recorded a few times. The genes are TRBV27 and TRBJ2-5; TRBD1 might be the D (6 bases). CDR1 and CDR2 from the germline V gene are MNHEY and SMNVEV (reference sequence). Trimming removed 5 bases at V and 2 bases at J, with 18 bases between. The CDR3 spans 16 residues. The CDR3 reads CASSPSFGTPQETQYF. CDR3 bases: TGTGCCAGCAGTCCCTCCTTCGGGACACCTCAAGAGACCCAGTACTTC.

This clonotype turned up a few times. This rearrangement joins TRBV12-3 or TRBV12-4 to TRBJ2-4, with 10 bases matching TRBD2. With V trimmed by 6 bases and J by 1 base, 3 bases remained unmatched. There are 15 residues in the CDR3. As DNA, the CDR3 is TGTGCCAGCAGACGAGCGGGAGGGGCCAAAAACATTCAGTACTTC. This sequence encodes CASRRAGGAKNIQYF.